Shown below are 29 T cell receptor beta chains from a single sample sequenced in a study of cytomegalovirus exposure and HLA in healthy donors. The PCR had 60 Vbeta and 13 Jbeta primers. Produced via immunoSEQ multiplex PCR; TCRdb's table is partial and in-frame only. In the table there are approximately 160,000 clones, around 75% of which are singletons. Sequenced: PBMCs. The receptors were sampled from a man younger than 35 in good health and CMV-seronegative.

The sample holds a few counts of this clone. This rearrangement joins TRBV20-1 to TRBJ2-1; D uncertain. This CDR3 spans 10 amino acids. With 1 base removed from V and 15 bases from J, the gap between germline ends came to 10 bases. Germline V CDR1 and CDR2: DFQATT, SNEGSKA (reference sequence). CDR3: CSARGYLRFF. Here the CDR3 DNA reads TGCAGTGCTAGAGGGTATCTTAGGTTCTTC.

CDR3 bases: TGTGCCAGCGGTAGCGTTTCCTACGAGCAGTACTTC. Protein sequence: CASGSVSYEQYF. J is TRBJ2-7 and V is TRBV6-5, with D possibly matching TRBD2 (5 bases). The germline gives CDR1 MNHEY, CDR2 SVGAGI. The V end was cut by 8 bases, the J end by 1 base, with 9 bases between. CDR3 length: 12 residues.

As regards this clone: The junction departs from germline at one end; a sequencing error may be responsible. The chain joins TRBV7-9 to TRBJ2-5, with 12 nucleotides matching TRBD2. The CDR3 has 18 amino acids. The V gene's germline CDR1 is SEHNR and CDR2 FQNEAQ (reference sequence). The chain's CDR3 is CSSSSYARLAGAQETQYF. The CDR3 bases are TGTTCCAGCAGCTCATACGCTAGACTAGCGGGAGCCCAAGAGACCCAGTACTTC.

The chain uses TRBV5-1 and TRBJ1-2, with D maybe TRBD1 (6 bases). V lost 0 bases, J lost 6 bases, and 12 bases lay in between. Germline loops: CDR1 SGHRS, CDR2 YFSETQ. The CDR3 totals 14 residues. The CDR3 loop reads CASSLGTANDGYTF. Written as DNA, the CDR3 is TGCGCCAGCAGCTTGGGGACAGCGAATGATGGCTACACCTTC.

The chain employs TRBV5-6 and TRBJ2-3, with 9 bases that match TRBD1. Germline V CDR1 and CDR2: SGHDT, YYEEEE. This CDR3 has 16 residues. Unmatched junction bases numbered 6, after V lost 4 bases and J lost 0 bases. The CDR3 DNA reads TGTGCCAGCAGCCTGACAGGGGGGGGGAGCACAGATACGCAGTATTTT. Translated, it gives CASSLTGGGSTDTQYF.

The gene calls are TRBV28 and TRBJ1-5; D uncertain. Germline V CDR1 and CDR2: MDHEN, SYDVKM. This CDR3 has 12 residues. Trimming stripped 4 bases from V and 6 bases from J, with 7 bases between. The CDR3 DNA is TGTGCCAGCAGTTCGGAGGTTCAGCCCCAGCATTTT. Encoded protein: CASSSEVQPQHF.

The chain recombines TRBV19 with TRBJ1-1; no definite D call. The V and J ends lost 4 bases and 0 bases respectively, with 6 bases between them. CDR3 length: 13 residues. Germline V gives CDR1 LNHDA, CDR2 SQIVND (reference sequence). CDR3 coding DNA: TGTGCCAGTAGTAACAACCTGAACACTGAAGCTTTCTTT. This encodes CASSNNLNTEAFF.

The V and J genes are TRBV4-3 and TRBJ2-7, with D possibly being TRBD2 (5 bases). The CDR3 loop spans 15 amino acids. The V and J ends lost 0 bases and 6 bases respectively, with 15 bases between them. CDR1 and CDR2 (germline): LGHNA, YSLEER. The CDR3, as DNA: TGCGCCAGCAGCCAAGACGGGAATTTCCCGGTCGAGCAGTACTTC. Amino acids: CASSQDGNFPVEQYF.

V gene TRBV13 combines with J gene TRBJ1-2; tentatively, D is TRBD1 (5 bases). In germline, CDR1 is PRHDT, CDR2 FYEKMQ (reference sequence). Trimming removed 5 bases from V and 2 bases from J, with 21 bases in between. The CDR3 is made up of 17 amino acids. The DNA of the CDR3 is TGTGCCAGCAGCACCACTTCGTCGGGGGAGGGAAACTATGGCTACACCTTC. This encodes CASSTTSSGEGNYGYTF.

The chain recombines TRBV10-2 with TRBJ1-3; D is uncertain. The CDR3 has 13 residues. From germline, CDR1 is WSHSY and CDR2 SAAADI. Trimming stripped 9 bases from V and 4 bases from J, with 13 bases between. CDR3 loop: CASLRGPGNTIYF. CDR3 nucleotides: TGCGCCAGTCTTCGGGGTCCGGGAAACACCATATATTTT.

The rearrangement links TRBV29-1 to TRBJ2-7, with TRBD1 matching over 10 bases. This CDR3 has 16 residues. The ends lost 0 bases at V and 5 bases at J; junction bases unmatched: 10. The germline V gene encodes CDR1 SQVTM and CDR2 ANQGSEA. In DNA, the CDR3 is TGCAGCGTTGAAGAGTTGAGAGGACAGGGGGTCAACGAGCAGTACTTC. Translated, it gives CSVEELRGQGVNEQYF.

The J gene is TRBJ2-2, the V gene TRBV5-1; TRBD2 matches at 9 bases. Germline loops: CDR1 SGHRS, CDR2 YFSETQ. With V trimmed by 4 bases and J by 4 bases, 2 bases remained unmatched. The CDR3 totals 14 residues. As DNA, the CDR3 is TGCGCCAGCAGCCCTAGCGGGACCACCGGGGAGCTGTTTTTT. Protein: CASSPSGTTGELFF. Full variable domain (outside the CDR3, taken from reference TRBV5-1 and TRBJ2-2): KAGVTQTPRYLIKTRGQQVTLSCSPISGHRSVSWYQQTPGQGLQFLFEYFSETQRNKGNFPGRFSGRQFSNSRSEMNVSTLELGDSALYLCASSPSGTTGELFFGEGSRLTVL.

The chain uses TRBV16 and TRBJ1-2; TRBD1 is a possible D gene (5 bases). Trimming left V 0 bases short and J 4 bases short, with 12 bases between. Germline lookup yields CDR1 KGHSY and CDR2 FQNENV. The CDR3 totals 15 residues. CDR3 amino acids: CASSQSEGIRYGYTF. DNA for the CDR3: TGTGCCAGCAGCCAATCGGAGGGGATCCGCTATGGCTACACCTTC. The full variable domain, its missing parts supplied by reference TRBV16 and TRBJ1-2, is GEEVAQTPKHLVRGEGQKAKLYCAPIKGHSYVFWYQQVLKNEFKFLISFQNENVFDETGMPKERFSAKCLPNSPCSLEIQATKLEDSAVYFCASSQSEGIRYGYTFGSGTRLTVV.

The J gene is TRBJ1-3, the V gene TRBV9, with 7 bases matching TRBD1. The CDR3 totals 15 residues. V shed 1 base, J shed 4 bases, and the junction held 5 bases outside the gene matches. CDR1 is SGDLS and CDR2 is YYNGEE in the germline V gene. The CDR3 here is CASSVNTGDGNTIYF. The DNA for the CDR3 is TGTGCCAGCAGCGTAAATACAGGGGACGGAAACACCATATATTTT.

The chain combines TRBV25-1 with TRBJ2-2; perhaps TRBD1 as D (5 bases). Trimming took 7 bases from V and 6 from J, leaving 18 bases between them. Germline values: CDR1 MGHDK, CDR2 SYGVNS. The CDR3 loop spans 15 amino acids. CDR3 sequence: CASNSLAGSAGELFF. CDR3 nucleotide sequence: TGTGCCAGCAACTCCCTGGCAGGGTCAGCCGGGGAGCTGTTTTTT. The full variable domain, rest sourced from reference TRBV25-1 and TRBJ2-2, is EADIYQTPRYLVIGTGKKITLECSQTMGHDKMYWYQQDPGMELHLIHYSYGVNSTEKGDLSSESTVSRIRTEHFPLTLESARPSHTSQYLCASNSLAGSAGELFFGEGSRLTVL.

This clone was counted once. This chain connects TRBV11-2 to TRBJ2-5, with 8 bases aligning to TRBD2. Per germline, CDR1 SGHAT and CDR2 FQNNGV. CDR3 length: 15 residues. V shed 5 bases, J shed 2 bases, and the junction held 7 bases outside the gene matches. CDR3 sequence reads: CASSTTGGLQETQYF. The CDR3 DNA follows: TGTGCCAGCAGCACGACGGGGGGGCTACAAGAGACCCAGTACTTC.

In DNA, the CDR3 is TGTGCCAGCAGCTTAGGTCGGCCCCCGGGGGATGAGCAGTTCTTC. Its protein product is CASSLGRPPGDEQFF. This sequence joins TRBV11-3 and TRBJ2-1; D is possibly TRBD2 (6 bases). V was shortened by 1 base and J by 8 bases, with 15 bases between the two germline ends. CDR1 is SGHNT, CDR2 YENEEA, per germline. The CDR3 contains 15 residues. Filled out from reference TRBV11-3 and TRBJ2-1, the complete variable domain reads EAGVVQSPRYKIIEKKQPVAFWCNPISGHNTLYWYLQNLGQGPELLIRYENEEAVDDSQLPKDRFSAERLKGVDSTLKIQPAELGDSAVYLCASSLGRPPGDEQFFGPGTRLTVL.

This clone has only a few counts. The rearrangement joins TRBV6-5 to TRBJ1-2; D ambiguous. Trimming took 2 bases from V and 3 from J, leaving 7 bases between them. From germline, CDR1 is MNHEY and CDR2 SVGAGI. The CDR3 totals 13 residues. CDR3 sequence: CASSYGPDYGYTF. CDR3 DNA sequence: TGTGCCAGCAGTTACGGGCCAGACTATGGCTACACCTTC.

This chain joins TRBV14 and TRBJ2-1, with 8 bases aligning to TRBD2. V shed 3 bases and J 3 bases; nucleotides not matched to a gene: 10. The CDR3 runs to 17 residues. Germline CDR1 reads SGHDN; CDR2 reads FVKESK. The CDR3 DNA sequence: TGTGCCAGCAGCCAGCTCCCAGGCGCGGGAGGCTACAATGAGCAGTTCTTC. It codes for CASSQLPGAGGYNEQFF.

J is TRBJ2-1 and V is TRBV7-2, with TRBD2 matching over 12 bases. J gave up 5 bases and V 4 bases, and 9 bases lay outside the gene matches. Germline values: CDR1 SGHTA, CDR2 FQGNSA. The CDR3 loop spans 17 amino acids. This CDR3 is CASSYAFLAGGDNEQFF. The DNA of the CDR3 is TGTGCCAGCAGCTACGCTTTTCTAGCGGGAGGGGACAATGAGCAGTTCTTC. The variable domain in full, completed from reference TRBV7-2 and TRBJ2-1, reads GAGVSQSPSNKVTEKGKDVELRCDPISGHTALYWYRQSLGQGLEFLIYFQGNSAPDKSGLPSDRFSAERTGGSVSTLTIQRTQQEDSAVYLCASSYAFLAGGDNEQFFGPGTRLTVL.

The chain is built from TRBV5-1 and TRBJ2-5; 8 nucleotides line up with TRBD1. Losses at the gene ends were 4 bases for V and 10 bases for J; bases not matched to a gene: 18. This CDR3 is built from 16 residues. Germline values: CDR1 SGHRS, CDR2 YFSETQ. CDR3 DNA sequence: TGCGCCAGCAGCCCGGGACGGGACAGGTGGACGTGGGACCAGTACTTC. It specifies CASSPGRDRWTWDQYF.

This chain links TRBV5-1 with TRBJ1-4; D ambiguous. CDR1 is SGHRS, CDR2 YFSETQ, per germline. The CDR3 length is 14 residues. Trimming removed 4 bases at V and 10 bases at J, with 17 bases between. In nucleotides, the CDR3 is TGCGCCAGCAGCGACCGGGTCCCCGGCGGAAAACTGTTTTTT. Its protein product is CASSDRVPGGKLFF. The whole variable domain, filled in from reference TRBV5-1 and TRBJ1-4, reads KAGVTQTPRYLIKTRGQQVTLSCSPISGHRSVSWYQQTPGQGLQFLFEYFSETQRNKGNFPGRFSGRQFSNSRSEMNVSTLELGDSALYLCASSDRVPGGKLFFGSGTQLSVL.

The chain links TRBV2 to TRBJ1-1; D is uncertain. The CDR3 spans 14 residues. CDR1 and CDR2 from the germline V gene are SNHLY and FYNNEI. V shed 5 bases and J shed 1 base, with 11 bases lying between them. This CDR3 reads CASSREGGNTEAFF. The CDR3 DNA is TGTGCCAGCAGTCGGGAGGGTGGGAACACTGAAGCTTTCTTT.

The chain is built from TRBV6-4 and TRBJ2-1; 10 nucleotides agree with TRBD2. The CDR3 contains 15 residues. The J segment lost 5 bases and the V segment lost 0 bases, leaving 1 base of the junction unmatched. The germline gives CDR1 MRHNA, CDR2 SNTAGT. Written as DNA, the CDR3 is TGTGCCAGCAGTGACTCAGCGGGAGGGAACAATGAGCAGTTCTTC. Its translation is CASSDSAGGNNEQFF.

CDR3 DNA sequence: TGTGCCAGCAGCGTGGGGGGATTGTCGGCCGAGCAGTACTTC. This gives the protein CASSVGGLSAEQYF. The V and J genes are TRBV9 and TRBJ2-7, with D perhaps matching TRBD2 (6 bases). This CDR3 is built from 14 residues. V gave up 2 bases and J gave up 6 bases, with 15 bases separating them. Per germline, CDR1 SGDLS and CDR2 YYNGEE.

In its sample, this clone was seen a few times. The chain carries TRBV7-6 and TRBJ2-5, with 10 bases that match TRBD1. Germline V lookup: CDR1 SGHVS, CDR2 FNYEAQ. The V and J ends lost 4 bases and 5 bases, in that order; junction bases with no gene match: 10. The CDR3 is 16 residues long. CDR3 coding DNA: TGTGCCAGCAGCTCACGATTCGACAGGGGGCGGGAGACCCAGTACTTC. It translates to CASSSRFDRGRETQYF.

The chain uses TRBV5-1 and TRBJ1-3; D gene unclear. The CDR3 extends over 14 amino acids. Between the trimmed V and J ends, which lost 2 bases and 2 bases, there was a span of 8 bases. Germline V lookup: CDR1 SGHRS, CDR2 YFSETQ. For the CDR3, the DNA is TGCGCCAGCAGCTTAACAGCCACTGGAAACACCATATATTTT. Residues: CASSLTATGNTIYF. Drawing the rest from reference TRBV5-1 and TRBJ1-3, the complete variable domain is KAGVTQTPRYLIKTRGQQVTLSCSPISGHRSVSWYQQTPGQGLQFLFEYFSETQRNKGNFPGRFSGRQFSNSRSEMNVSTLELGDSALYLCASSLTATGNTIYFGEGSWLTVV.

This chain connects TRBV6-5 to TRBJ2-7; 9 bases fit TRBD1. The germline gives CDR1 MNHEY, CDR2 SVGAGI. The CDR3 runs to 14 residues. V lost 5 bases and J lost 4; bases outside the gene matches: 6. As DNA, the CDR3 is TGTGCCAGCAGTCTGGGACAGGGTATTTACGAGCAGTACTTC. Its protein product is CASSLGQGIYEQYF.

This chain joins TRBV25-1 and TRBJ2-5, with a possible D match to TRBD1 (5 bases). This CDR3 contains 14 residues. Between the trimmed V and J ends, which lost 1 base and 5 bases, there was a span of 11 bases. Germline V gene sequence: CDR1 MGHDK, CDR2 SYGVNS. The CDR3 reads CASSELWGEETQYF. Here the CDR3 DNA reads TGTGCCAGCAGTGAATTGTGGGGCGAGGAGACCCAGTACTTC.